This T cell receptor beta chain was sequenced in a study of blood T cell repertoires in COVID-19. Per the germline V gene, CDR1 is SGHDT and CDR2 is YYEEEE. V lost 3 bases to trimming and J lost 10 bases, with 14 bases between them. There are 14 residues in the CDR3. Using immunoSEQ multiplex PCR, the repertoire was profiled, and TCRdb retains in-frame clones only, with some absent. The sample records roughly 180,000 clones, around 81% being singletons. The TCR originated in a woman aged 40 to 49 with COVID-19, enrolled during active disease. Specimen: peripheral blood. The chain has TRBV5-6 and TRBJ1-6, with a weak D call TRBD1 (5 bases). CDR3 nucleotides: TGTGCCAGCAGCTCGCGGCGGGGCTGGTCACCCCTCCACTTT. Amino acids: CASSSRRGWSPLHF.